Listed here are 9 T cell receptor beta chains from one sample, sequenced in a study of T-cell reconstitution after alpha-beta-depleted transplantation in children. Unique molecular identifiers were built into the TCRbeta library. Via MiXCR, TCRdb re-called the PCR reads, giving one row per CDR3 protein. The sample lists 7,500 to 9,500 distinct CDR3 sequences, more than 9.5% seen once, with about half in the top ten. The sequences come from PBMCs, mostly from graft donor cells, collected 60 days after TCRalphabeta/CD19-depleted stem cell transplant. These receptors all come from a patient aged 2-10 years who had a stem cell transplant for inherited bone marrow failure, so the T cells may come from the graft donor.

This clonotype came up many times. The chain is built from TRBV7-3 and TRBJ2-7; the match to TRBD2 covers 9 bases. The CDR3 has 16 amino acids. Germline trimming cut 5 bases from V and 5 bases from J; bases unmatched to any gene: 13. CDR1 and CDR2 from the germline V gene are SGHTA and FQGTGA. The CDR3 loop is CASSPGRLAGTHEQYF. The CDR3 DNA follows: TGTGCCAGCAGCCCGGGAAGGCTAGCGGGGACTCACGAGCAGTACTTC.

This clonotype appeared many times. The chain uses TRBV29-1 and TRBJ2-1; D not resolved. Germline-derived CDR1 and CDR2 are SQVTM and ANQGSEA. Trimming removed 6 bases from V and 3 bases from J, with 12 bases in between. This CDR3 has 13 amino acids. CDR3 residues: CSVARTDYNEQFF. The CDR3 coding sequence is TGCAGCGTAGCCAGAACGGACTACAATGAGCAGTTCTTC.

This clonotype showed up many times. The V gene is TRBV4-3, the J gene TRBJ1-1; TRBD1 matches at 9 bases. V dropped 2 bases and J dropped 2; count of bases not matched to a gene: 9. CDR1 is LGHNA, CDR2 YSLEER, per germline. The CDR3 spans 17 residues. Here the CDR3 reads CASSQLWTGALNTEAFF. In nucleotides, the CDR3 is TGCGCCAGCAGCCAACTCTGGACAGGGGCGTTAAACACTGAAGCTTTCTTT.

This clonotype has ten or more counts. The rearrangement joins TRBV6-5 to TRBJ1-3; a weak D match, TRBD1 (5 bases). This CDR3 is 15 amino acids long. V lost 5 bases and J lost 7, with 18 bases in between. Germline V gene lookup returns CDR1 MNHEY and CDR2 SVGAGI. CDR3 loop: CASSTDRARGNTIYF. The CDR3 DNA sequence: TGTGCCAGCAGTACAGACAGAGCCCGAGGGAACACCATATATTTT.

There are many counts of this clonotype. CDR3 in amino acids: CASSHAREGSGGYTF. Here the CDR3 DNA reads TGTGCCAGCAGCCACGCGCGTGAGGGGTCGGGTGGCTACACCTTC. The genes are TRBV28 and TRBJ1-2, with D possibly TRBD1 on 5 matching bases. Germline CDR1 MDHEN, CDR2 SYDVKM. With 6 bases removed from V and 7 bases from J, the gap between germline ends came to 21 bases. There are 15 residues in the CDR3.

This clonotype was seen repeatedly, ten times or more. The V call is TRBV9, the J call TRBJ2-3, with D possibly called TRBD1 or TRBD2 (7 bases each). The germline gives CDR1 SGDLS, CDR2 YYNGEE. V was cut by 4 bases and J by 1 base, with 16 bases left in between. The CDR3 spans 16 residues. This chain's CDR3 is CASSSRGGYGTDTQYF. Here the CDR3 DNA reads TGTGCCAGCAGCTCCAGGGGGGGGTATGGCACAGATACGCAGTATTTT.

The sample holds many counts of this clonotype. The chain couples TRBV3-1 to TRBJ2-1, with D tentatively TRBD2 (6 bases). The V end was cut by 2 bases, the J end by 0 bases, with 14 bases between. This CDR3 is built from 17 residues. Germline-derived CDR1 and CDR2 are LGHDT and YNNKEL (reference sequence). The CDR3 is CASSQKKGLFSYNEQFF. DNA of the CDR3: TGTGCCAGCAGCCAAAAAAAAGGACTATTCTCCTACAATGAGCAGTTCTTC.

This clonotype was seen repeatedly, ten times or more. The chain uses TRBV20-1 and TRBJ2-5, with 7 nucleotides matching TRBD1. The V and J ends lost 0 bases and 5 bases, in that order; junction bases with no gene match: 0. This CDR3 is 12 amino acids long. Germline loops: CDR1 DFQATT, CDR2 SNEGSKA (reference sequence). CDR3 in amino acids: CSARDRGETQYF. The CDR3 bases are TGCAGTGCTAGAGACAGGGGGGAGACCCAGTACTTC.

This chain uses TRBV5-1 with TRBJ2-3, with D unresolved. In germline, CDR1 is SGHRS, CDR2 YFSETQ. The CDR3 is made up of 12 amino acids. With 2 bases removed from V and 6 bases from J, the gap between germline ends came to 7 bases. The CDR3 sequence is CASSFSTDTQYF. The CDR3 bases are TGCGCCAGCAGCTTCAGTACCGATACGCAGTATTTT.